The 19 T cell receptor beta chains listed next were all sequenced from one sample in a study of cytomegalovirus exposure and HLA in healthy donors. Amplification used 60 Vbeta primers and 13 Jbeta primers. TCRdb keeps only in-frame clones here, not all; method: immunoSEQ multiplex PCR. Among 120,000 or so clones listed, 83% were seen once. Sample: PBMCs. These receptors were taken from a man between 18 and 29 years old in good health and CMV-seropositive.

The chain is built from TRBV27 and TRBJ2-5; D unclear. The end of the DNA fits TRBJ2-7 better, so the J call may be wrong. In germline, CDR1 is MNHEY, CDR2 SMNVEV (reference sequence). The CDR3 sequence is 12 residues long. This chain's CDR3 is CASSNGAYEQYF. CDR3 bases: TGTGCCAGCAGTAACGGAGCCTACGAGCAGTACTTC.

The chain couples TRBV30 to TRBJ1-5; 7 nucleotides match TRBD1. Germline V CDR1 and CDR2: GTSNPN, SVGIG (reference sequence). The CDR3 has 15 amino acids. The J segment lost 0 bases and the V segment lost 2 bases, leaving 4 bases of the junction unmatched. The CDR3 reads CAWSPDRYSNQPQHF. In DNA form, the CDR3 reads TGTGCCTGGAGTCCGGACAGGTATAGCAATCAGCCCCAGCATTTT.

Only one count was recorded for this clone. V usage is TRBV19 and J usage is TRBJ2-1; TRBD2 aligns across 7 bases. This CDR3 spans 14 amino acids. Per the germline V gene, CDR1 is LNHDA and CDR2 is SQIVND (reference sequence). V was pared by 4 bases and J by 1 base, with 1 base of the junction left unmatched. The CDR3 coding sequence is TGTGCCAGTAGTAGGGGGGGATCCTACAATGAGCAGTTCTTC. It is translated as CASSRGGSYNEQFF.

This clone came up a few times. The J gene is TRBJ2-1, the V gene TRBV7-9; D not resolved. Trimming removed 2 bases from V and 7 bases from J, with 9 bases in between. This CDR3 region has 13 residues. Germline CDR1 SEHNR, CDR2 FQNEAQ (reference sequence). In DNA form, the CDR3 reads TGTGCCAGCAGCTTAATCGCCCTAAATGAGCAGTTCTTC. It yields the protein CASSLIALNEQFF.

This sequence joins TRBV19 and TRBJ1-4; D remains ambiguous. CDR3 length: 13 residues. CDR1 is LNHDA, CDR2 SQIVND, per germline (reference sequence). V was cut by 5 bases and J by 7 bases, with 11 bases left in between. CDR3 sequence: CASSANSLEKLFF. CDR3 in DNA: TGTGCCAGTAGTGCGAACAGCCTTGAAAAACTGTTTTTT.

The chain couples TRBV11-2 to TRBJ2-1, with 7 bases aligning to TRBD1. Germline V lookup: CDR1 SGHAT, CDR2 FQNNGV. This CDR3 has 16 residues. V trimming: 4 bases; J trimming: 0 bases; junction bases outside the gene matches: 6. The CDR3 is CASSWTGFGSYNEQFF. The CDR3 nucleotides read TGTGCCAGCAGCTGGACAGGTTTTGGCTCCTACAATGAGCAGTTCTTC. The full variable domain, with the rest looked up from reference TRBV11-2 and TRBJ2-1, is EAGVAQSPRYKIIEKRQSVAFWCNPISGHATLYWYQQILGQGPKLLIQFQNNGVVDDSQLPKDRFSAERLKGVDSTLKIQPAKLEDSAVYLCASSWTGFGSYNEQFFGPGTRLTVL.

This chain joins TRBV5-1 and TRBJ2-2, with D perhaps TRBD1 (6 bases). Germline V lookup: CDR1 SGHRS, CDR2 YFSETQ. The CDR3 sequence is 16 residues long. V was trimmed by 2 bases and J by 1 base, leaving 12 bases between them. The CDR3 DNA follows: TGCGCCAGCAGCTTTTCGGGACATTTGAACACCGGGGAGCTGTTTTTT. This translates into CASSFSGHLNTGELFF.

The chain carries TRBV28 and TRBJ2-1; a weak D match, TRBD2 (6 bases). V lost 1 base, J lost 3 bases, and 13 bases lay in between. Germline V lookup: CDR1 MDHEN, CDR2 SYDVKM. The CDR3 is 16 residues long. CDR3 residues: CASSLSGGVGYNEQFF. The DNA of the CDR3 is TGTGCCAGCAGTTTATCGGGCGGGGTCGGCTACAATGAGCAGTTCTTC.

Notes on this clone: One junction end disagrees with the germline gene, perhaps due to a read error. The chain is built from TRBV6-5 and TRBJ2-5; D call uncertain. This CDR3 has 11 amino acids. Germline V gene data show CDR1 as MNHEY and CDR2 as SVGAGI. The CDR3 is CASRALDLVHF. As DNA, the CDR3 is TGTGCCAGCAGGGCTCTCGACTTAGTCCACTTC.

The CDR3, as DNA: TGTGCCAGCAGCTTCTCTTTAATAGATAACTATGGCTACACCTTC. It is translated as CASSFSLIDNYGYTF. The chain links TRBV7-8 to TRBJ1-2; the D is unclear. The V gene's germline CDR1 is SGHVS and CDR2 FQNEAQ. Trimming pared 3 bases from V and 1 base from J, leaving 12 bases between. The CDR3 is made up of 15 amino acids.

V usage is TRBV2 and J usage is TRBJ1-6; perhaps TRBD1 as D (5 bases). Deletions cut 9 bases from V and 6 bases from J, with 18 bases between. CDR1 is SNHLY and CDR2 is FYNNEI in the germline V gene. The CDR3 is 15 residues long. This chain's CDR3 is CARKTGPAFNSPLHF. The CDR3 DNA reads TGTGCCAGAAAAACAGGTCCGGCCTTTAATTCACCCCTCCACTTT.

This clone was counted a few times. The chain couples TRBV7-9 to TRBJ2-1, with unresolved D. V lost 5 bases and J 5 bases, leaving 10 bases between the germline ends. The CDR3 has 13 residues. Germline CDR1 and CDR2: SEHNR and FQNEAQ (reference sequence). DNA of the CDR3: TGTGCCAGCAGCCCGAGGAACAACAATGAGCAGTTCTTC. It specifies CASSPRNNNEQFF.

This chain joins TRBV19 and TRBJ1-5; a possible D gene is TRBD1 (5 bases). The CDR3 runs 15 residues. Germline CDR1 reads LNHDA; CDR2 reads SQIVND (reference sequence). The V and J ends lost 6 bases and 4 bases respectively, with 16 bases between them. CDR3 amino acids: CASRGPLGANQPQHF. Written as DNA, the CDR3 is TGTGCCAGTAGAGGGCCATTAGGGGCTAATCAGCCCCAGCATTTT.

V is TRBV28 and J is TRBJ1-1; D gene unclear. V lost 3 bases to trimming and J lost 1 base, with 12 bases between them. Germline assignment: CDR1 MDHEN and CDR2 SYDVKM. The CDR3 extends over 15 amino acids. Here the CDR3 DNA reads TGTGCCAGCAGTTTTCGGAGGGCAGGGAACACTGAAGCTTTCTTT. It yields the protein CASSFRRAGNTEAFF.

A single count supports this clone. V usage is TRBV20-1 and J usage is TRBJ2-7; D is possibly TRBD1 (5 bases). Trimming removed 6 bases from V and 5 bases from J, with 11 bases in between. Germline CDR1 reads DFQATT; CDR2 reads SNEGSKA (reference sequence). The CDR3 is made up of 11 amino acids. CDR3 coding DNA: TGCAGTGCCGATGACAGACACGAGCAGTACTTC. Its protein is CSADDRHEQYF.

The rearrangement links TRBV6-6 to TRBJ1-2; no definite D call. The germline gives CDR1 MNHNY, CDR2 SVGAGI (reference sequence). The CDR3 totals 16 residues. V lost 3 bases and J 2 bases, leaving 16 bases between the germline ends. CDR3 sequence reads: CASSYDEYGGNYGYTF. The DNA of the CDR3 is TGTGCCAGCAGTTATGACGAATACGGCGGAAACTATGGCTACACCTTC.

The J gene is TRBJ1-1, the V gene TRBV9; D is perhaps TRBD1 (5 bases). Between the trimmed V and J ends, which lost 1 base and 7 bases, there was a span of 11 bases. CDR3 size: 13 residues. Germline CDR1 is SGDLS and CDR2 is YYNGEE. In DNA, the CDR3 is TGTGCCAGCAGCGTACCAGGGTCGGGTGAAGCTTTCTTT. This sequence encodes CASSVPGSGEAFF.

The chain links TRBV19 to TRBJ1-1; 12 bases are shared with TRBD1. The CDR3 consists of 15 residues. From germline, CDR1 is LNHDA and CDR2 SQIVND (reference sequence). The junction had 12 bases not matched to a gene; V was cut back by 8 bases and J by 8 bases. CDR3 coding DNA: TGTGCCAGTCGACCGGGACAGGGGGCTTTCGGGGAAGCTTTCTTT. Amino acid sequence: CASRPGQGAFGEAFF.

The chain links TRBV4-2 to TRBJ2-3, with D hard to call. V was trimmed by 1 base and J by 4 bases, leaving 6 bases between them. The germline V gene has CDR1 LGHNA and CDR2 YNFKEQ. This CDR3 contains 13 residues. DNA for the CDR3: TGTGCCAGCAGCCAAGTTATATCAGATACGCAGTATTTT. Protein: CASSQVISDTQYF.